These T cell receptor beta chains were read from a single sample in a study of cytomegalovirus exposure and HLA in healthy donors. Using immunoSEQ multiplex PCR, the repertoire was profiled, and TCRdb retains in-frame clones only, with some absent. This sample has more than 85,000 clones, with roughly four fifths found just once. Sequencing input: PBMCs. These TCRs come from a male donor in good health and CMV-seropositive. Each CDR3 is given without its conserved first and last residue.

V gene	CDR3 protein
TRBV6-5	ASSYAADRNTGELF
TRBV5-4	ASSSQETQY
TRBV6-6	ASSLLNEQY
TRBV9	ASSAGPEDQPQH
TRBV9	ASSVDFSGNTIY
TRBV7-8	ASRPDRVVNEQY
TRBV10-3	ASRGTDNTGELF
TRBV5-6	ASSLALGGGRQF
TRBV30	AWRDGRGRQSSYEQY
TRBV5-1	ASSLSGVPGTEAF
TRBV2	ARRASGGASSYNSPLH
TRBV19	ASSMGRDQPQH
TRBV30	AWGGAGVGTQY
TRBV25-1	ASSTRGAVDTEAF
TRBV2	ASSQTSGGATIFQETQY
TRBV10-3	AISTGQGTSPLH
TRBV9	ASSVMSRGITGELF
TRBV30	AWFEPGQGGTEAF
TRBV4-1	ASSPKTGGSYKETQY
TRBV7-6	ASSRPGAYNEQF
TRBV5-1	ASSPGKNTEAF
TRBV5-1	ASSWGPGTGSYEQY
TRBV5-4	ASSSAGTSGGYSYEQY
TRBV4-1	ASSQDEGDTQY
TRBV11-2	ASSLGGRDREFEQY
TRBV9	ASRAGSDTQY
TRBV18	ASSPGQGNQPQH
TRBV7-8	ASSLAWAGEETQY